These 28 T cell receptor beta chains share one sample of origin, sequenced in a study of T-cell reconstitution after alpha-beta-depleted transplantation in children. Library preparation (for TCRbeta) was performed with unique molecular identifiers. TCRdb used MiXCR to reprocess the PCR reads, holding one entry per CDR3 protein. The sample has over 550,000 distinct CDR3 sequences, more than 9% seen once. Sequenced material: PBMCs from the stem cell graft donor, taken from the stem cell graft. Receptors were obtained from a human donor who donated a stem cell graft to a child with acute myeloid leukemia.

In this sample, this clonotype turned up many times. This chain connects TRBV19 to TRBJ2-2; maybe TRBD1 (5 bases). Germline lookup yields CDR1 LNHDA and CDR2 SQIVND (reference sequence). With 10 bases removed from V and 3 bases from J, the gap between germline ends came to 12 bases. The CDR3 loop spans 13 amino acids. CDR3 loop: CAIGRVDTGELFF. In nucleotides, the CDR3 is TGTGCCATTGGCAGGGTCGACACCGGGGAGCTGTTTTTT.

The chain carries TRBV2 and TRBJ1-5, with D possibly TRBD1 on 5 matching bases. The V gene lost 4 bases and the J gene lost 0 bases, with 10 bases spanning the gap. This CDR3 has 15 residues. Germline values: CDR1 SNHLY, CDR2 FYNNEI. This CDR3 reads CASSGGVGSNQPQHF. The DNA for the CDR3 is TGTGCCAGCAGTGGGGGGGTAGGTAGCAATCAGCCCCAGCATTTT.

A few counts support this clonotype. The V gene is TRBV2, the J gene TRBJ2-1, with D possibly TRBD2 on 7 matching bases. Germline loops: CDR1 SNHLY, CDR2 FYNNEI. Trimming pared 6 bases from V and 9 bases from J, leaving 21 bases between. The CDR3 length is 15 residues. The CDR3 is CASSPLAGEGGEQFF. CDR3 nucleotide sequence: TGTGCCAGCAGCCCCCTTGCGGGAGAGGGGGGTGAGCAGTTCTTC.

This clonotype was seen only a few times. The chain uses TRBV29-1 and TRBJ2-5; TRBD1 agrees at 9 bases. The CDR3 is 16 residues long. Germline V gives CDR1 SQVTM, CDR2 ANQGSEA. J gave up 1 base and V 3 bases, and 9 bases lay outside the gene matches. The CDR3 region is CSVERSTGGGQETQYF. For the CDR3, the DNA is TGCAGCGTTGAGAGATCGACAGGGGGTGGCCAAGAGACCCAGTACTTC.

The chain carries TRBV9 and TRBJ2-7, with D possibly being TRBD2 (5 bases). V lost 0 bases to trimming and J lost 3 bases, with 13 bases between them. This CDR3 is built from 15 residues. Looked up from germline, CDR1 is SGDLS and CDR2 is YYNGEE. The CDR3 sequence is CASSVAPAELYEQYF. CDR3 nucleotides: TGTGCCAGCAGCGTAGCTCCAGCGGAGCTCTACGAGCAGTACTTC.

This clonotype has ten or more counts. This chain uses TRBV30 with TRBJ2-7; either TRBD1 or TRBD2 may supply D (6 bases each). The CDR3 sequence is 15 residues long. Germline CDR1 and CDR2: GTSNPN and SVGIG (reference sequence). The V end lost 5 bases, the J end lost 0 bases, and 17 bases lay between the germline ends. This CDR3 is CAWDPRDTVSYEQYF. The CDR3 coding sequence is TGTGCCTGGGACCCGCGGGACACCGTCTCCTACGAGCAGTACTTC.

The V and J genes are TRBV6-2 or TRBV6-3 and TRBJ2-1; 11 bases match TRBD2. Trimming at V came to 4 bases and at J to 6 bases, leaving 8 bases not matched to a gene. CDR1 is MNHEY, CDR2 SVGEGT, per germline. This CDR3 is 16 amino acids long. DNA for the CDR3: TGTGCCAGCAGTTCCGGGACTAGCGGATTCGTCAATGAGCAGTTCTTC. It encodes CASSSGTSGFVNEQFF.

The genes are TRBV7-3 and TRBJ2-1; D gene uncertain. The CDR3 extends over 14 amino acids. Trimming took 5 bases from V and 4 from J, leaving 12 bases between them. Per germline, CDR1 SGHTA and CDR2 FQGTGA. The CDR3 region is CASSPAASYNEQFF. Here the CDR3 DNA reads TGTGCCAGCAGCCCGGCGGCCTCATACAATGAGCAGTTCTTC.

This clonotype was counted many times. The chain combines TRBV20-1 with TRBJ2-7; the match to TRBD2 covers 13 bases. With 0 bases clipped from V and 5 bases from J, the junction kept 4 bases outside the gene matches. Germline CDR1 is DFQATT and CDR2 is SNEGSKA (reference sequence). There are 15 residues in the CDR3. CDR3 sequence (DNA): TGCAGTGCTAGAGATGCCGGGACTAGCGGGGACGAGCAGTACTTC. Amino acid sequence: CSARDAGTSGDEQYF.

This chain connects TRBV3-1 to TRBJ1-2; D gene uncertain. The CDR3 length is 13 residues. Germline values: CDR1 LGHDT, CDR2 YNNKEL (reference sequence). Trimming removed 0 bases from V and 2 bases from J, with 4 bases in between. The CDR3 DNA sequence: TGTGCCAGCAGCCAAGATCACAACTATGGCTACACCTTC. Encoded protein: CASSQDHNYGYTF.

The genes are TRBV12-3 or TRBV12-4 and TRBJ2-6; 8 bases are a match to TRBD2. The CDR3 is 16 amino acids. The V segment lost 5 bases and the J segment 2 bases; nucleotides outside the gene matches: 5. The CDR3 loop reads CASSPAGVAGANVLTF. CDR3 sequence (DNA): TGTGCCAGCAGTCCAGCGGGAGTGGCTGGGGCCAACGTCCTGACTTTC.

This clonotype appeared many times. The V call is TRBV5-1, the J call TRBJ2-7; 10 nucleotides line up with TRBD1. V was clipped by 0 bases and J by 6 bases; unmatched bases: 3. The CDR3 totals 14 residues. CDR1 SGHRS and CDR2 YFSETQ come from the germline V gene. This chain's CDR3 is CASSLGGQGGEQYF. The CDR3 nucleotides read TGCGCCAGCAGCTTGGGAGGACAGGGGGGCGAGCAGTACTTC.

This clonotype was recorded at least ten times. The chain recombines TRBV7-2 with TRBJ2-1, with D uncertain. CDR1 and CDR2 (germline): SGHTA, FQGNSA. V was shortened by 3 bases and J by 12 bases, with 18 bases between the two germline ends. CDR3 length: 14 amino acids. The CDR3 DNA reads TGTGCCAGCAGCTTTGGAAGGTCTTCGTTGGTGCAGTTCTTC. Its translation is CASSFGRSSLVQFF.

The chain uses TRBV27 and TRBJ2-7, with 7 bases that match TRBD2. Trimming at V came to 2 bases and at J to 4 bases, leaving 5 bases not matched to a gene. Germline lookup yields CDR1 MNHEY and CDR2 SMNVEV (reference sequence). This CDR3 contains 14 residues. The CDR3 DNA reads TGTGCCAGCAGTTTAGGGGCTAGCGGATACGAGCAGTACTTC. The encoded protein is CASSLGASGYEQYF.

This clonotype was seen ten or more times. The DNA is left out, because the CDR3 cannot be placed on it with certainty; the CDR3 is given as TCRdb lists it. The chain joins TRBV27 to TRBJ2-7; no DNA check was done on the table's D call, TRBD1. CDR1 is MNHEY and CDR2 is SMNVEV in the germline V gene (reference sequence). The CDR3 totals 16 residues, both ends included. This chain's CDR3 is CASSFWRGGRPYEQYF.

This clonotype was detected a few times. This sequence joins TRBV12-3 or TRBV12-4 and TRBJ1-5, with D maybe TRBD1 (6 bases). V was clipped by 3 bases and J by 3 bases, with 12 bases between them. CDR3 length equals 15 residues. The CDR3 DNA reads TGTGCCAGCAGTTTGGCAGGGGTCTTCAATCAGCCCCAGCATTTT. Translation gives CASSLAGVFNQPQHF.

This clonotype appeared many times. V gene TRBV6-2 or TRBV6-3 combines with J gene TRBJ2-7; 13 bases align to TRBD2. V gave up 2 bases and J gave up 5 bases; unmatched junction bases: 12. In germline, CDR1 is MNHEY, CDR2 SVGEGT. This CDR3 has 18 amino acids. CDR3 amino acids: CASSYTRLTSGRRDEQYF. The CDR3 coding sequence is TGTGCCAGCAGTTACACCCGACTGACTAGCGGGAGGAGGGACGAGCAGTACTTC.

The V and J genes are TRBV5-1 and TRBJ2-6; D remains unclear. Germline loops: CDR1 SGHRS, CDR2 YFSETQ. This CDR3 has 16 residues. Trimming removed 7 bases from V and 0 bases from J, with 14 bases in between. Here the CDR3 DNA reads TGCGCCAGCGGGTCAAGTCAGTTCTCTGGGGCCAACGTCCTGACTTTC. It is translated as CASGSSQFSGANVLTF. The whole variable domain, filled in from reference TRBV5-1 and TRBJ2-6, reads KAGVTQTPRYLIKTRGQQVTLSCSPISGHRSVSWYQQTPGQGLQFLFEYFSETQRNKGNFPGRFSGRQFSNSRSEMNVSTLELGDSALYLCASGSSQFSGANVLTFGAGSRLTVL.

CDR3 protein: CSVTTYTEAFF. The DNA of the CDR3 is TGCAGCGTTACTACGTACACTGAAGCTTTCTTT. V is TRBV29-1 and J is TRBJ1-1, with D hard to call. V was trimmed by 5 bases and J by 3 bases, leaving 7 bases between them. From germline, CDR1 is SQVTM and CDR2 ANQGSEA. The CDR3 has 11 amino acids. Full variable domain (rest looked up from reference TRBV29-1 and TRBJ1-1): SAVISQKPSRDICQRGTSLTIQCQVDSQVTMMFWYRQQPGQSLTLIATANQGSEATYESGFVIDKFPISRPNLTFSTLTVSNMSPEDSSIYLCSVTTYTEAFFGQGTRLTVV.

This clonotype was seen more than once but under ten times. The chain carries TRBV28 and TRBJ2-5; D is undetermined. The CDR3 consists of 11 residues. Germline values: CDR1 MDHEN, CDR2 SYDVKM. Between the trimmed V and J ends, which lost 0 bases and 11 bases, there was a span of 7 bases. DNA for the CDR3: TGTGCCAGCAGTTTATGGGAGCGTCAGTACTTC. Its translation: CASSLWERQYF.

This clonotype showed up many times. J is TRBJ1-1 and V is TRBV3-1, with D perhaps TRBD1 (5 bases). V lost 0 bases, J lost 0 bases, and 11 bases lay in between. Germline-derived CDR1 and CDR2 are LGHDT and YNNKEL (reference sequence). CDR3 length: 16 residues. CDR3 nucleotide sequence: TGTGCCAGCAGCCAAGACCCGGGGACGGTGAACACTGAAGCTTTCTTT. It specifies CASSQDPGTVNTEAFF.

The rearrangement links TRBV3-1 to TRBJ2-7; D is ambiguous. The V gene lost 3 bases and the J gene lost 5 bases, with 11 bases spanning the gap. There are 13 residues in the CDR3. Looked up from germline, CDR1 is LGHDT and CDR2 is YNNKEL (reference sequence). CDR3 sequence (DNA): TGTGCCAGCAGCCAGGCCCAGTACAACGAGCAGTACTTC. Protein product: CASSQAQYNEQYF.

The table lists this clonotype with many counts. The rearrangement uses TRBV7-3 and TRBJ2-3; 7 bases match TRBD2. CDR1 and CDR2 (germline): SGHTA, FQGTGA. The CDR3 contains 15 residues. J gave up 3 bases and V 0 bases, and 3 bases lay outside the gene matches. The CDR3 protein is CASSLTGGRTDTQYF. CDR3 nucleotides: TGTGCCAGCAGCTTAACTGGCGGGAGAACAGATACGCAGTATTTT.

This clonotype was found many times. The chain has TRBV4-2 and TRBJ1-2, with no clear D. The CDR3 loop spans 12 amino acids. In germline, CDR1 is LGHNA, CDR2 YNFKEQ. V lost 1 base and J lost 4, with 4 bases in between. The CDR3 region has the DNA TGTGCCAGCAGCCAAGCTGGCTATGGCTACACCTTC. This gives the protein CASSQAGYGYTF.

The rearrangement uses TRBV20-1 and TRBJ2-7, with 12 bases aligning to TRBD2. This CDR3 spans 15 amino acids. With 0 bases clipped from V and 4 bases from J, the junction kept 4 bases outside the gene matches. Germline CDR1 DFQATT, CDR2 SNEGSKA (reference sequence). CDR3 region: CSARDASGRGYEQYF. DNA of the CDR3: TGCAGTGCTAGAGATGCTAGCGGGAGGGGATACGAGCAGTACTTC.

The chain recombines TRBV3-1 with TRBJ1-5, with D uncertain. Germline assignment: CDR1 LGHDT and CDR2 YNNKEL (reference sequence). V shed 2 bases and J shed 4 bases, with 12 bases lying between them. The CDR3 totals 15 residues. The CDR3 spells CASSQNFEGNQPQHF. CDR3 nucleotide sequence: TGTGCCAGCAGCCAAAATTTCGAGGGAAATCAGCCCCAGCATTTT.

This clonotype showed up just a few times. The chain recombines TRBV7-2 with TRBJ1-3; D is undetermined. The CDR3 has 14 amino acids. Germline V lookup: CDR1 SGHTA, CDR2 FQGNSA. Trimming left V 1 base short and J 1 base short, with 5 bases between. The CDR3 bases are TGTGCCAGCAGCTTAGACAGATCTGGAAACACCATATATTTT. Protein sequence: CASSLDRSGNTIYF.

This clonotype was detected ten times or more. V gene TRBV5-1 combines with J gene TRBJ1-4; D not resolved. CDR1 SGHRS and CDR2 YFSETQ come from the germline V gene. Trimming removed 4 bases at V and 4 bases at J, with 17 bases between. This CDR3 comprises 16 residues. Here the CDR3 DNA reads TGCGCCAGCAGCATGAGAGCAGGCACCATTAATGAAAAACTGTTTTTT. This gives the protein CASSMRAGTINEKLFF.